What follows are 32 T cell receptor beta chains derived from one specimen sequenced in a study of cytotoxic CD8 clonotypes in ibrutinib-treated CLL. TCRdb keeps only in-frame clones here, not all; method: immunoSEQ multiplex PCR. The sample includes around 77,000 clones, 75% to 85% seen only once; the top ten take roughly 8%. The input for sequencing was PBMCs, taken at disease progression, from a patient treated with ibrutinib. Receptors originate from a human donor with chronic lymphocytic leukemia.

The V gene is TRBV6-1, the J gene TRBJ1-2; the D gene is possibly TRBD1 (6 bases). The CDR3 contains 14 residues. V dropped 5 bases and J dropped 8 bases, with 18 bases sitting between them. Germline CDR1 MNHNS, CDR2 SASEGT. CDR3 residues: CASSRSGEVWGYTF. The CDR3 DNA reads TGTGCCAGCAGTAGGTCAGGGGAAGTTTGGGGCTACACCTTC.

This clone was seen a single time. The V and J genes are TRBV6-5 and TRBJ2-1, with 10 bases lining up with TRBD2. Trimming removed 4 bases from V and 10 bases from J; junction bases left unmatched: 10. CDR3 length: 15 residues. From germline, CDR1 is MNHEY and CDR2 SVGAGI. The DNA for the CDR3 is TGTGCCAGCAGTTCAGTGACCAGCGGGAGGGAGGAGCAGTTCTTC. It yields the protein CASSSVTSGREEQFF.

The rearrangement links TRBV7-6 to TRBJ2-5; D is unresolved. CDR1 is SGHVS and CDR2 is FNYEAQ in the germline V gene. The CDR3 loop spans 12 amino acids. With 7 bases removed from V and 5 bases from J, the gap between germline ends came to 11 bases. The CDR3 nucleotides are TGTGCCAGCAAAGACGCGGCCGAGACCCAGTACTTC. This sequence encodes CASKDAAETQYF.

CDR3 in amino acids: CAISEQGTEAFF. CDR3 in DNA: TGTGCCATCAGTGAGCAAGGCACTGAAGCTTTCTTT. The chain combines TRBV10-3 with TRBJ1-1; D is undetermined. CDR1 is ENHRY, CDR2 SYGVKD, per germline. Trimming left V 2 bases short and J 4 bases short, with 5 bases between. There are 12 residues in the CDR3.

This clone was seen once. V and J are TRBV28 and TRBJ1-3, with 7 bases lining up with TRBD1. CDR3 length equals 13 residues. The J segment lost 6 bases and the V segment lost 6 bases, leaving 5 bases of the junction unmatched. CDR1 MDHEN and CDR2 SYDVKM come from the germline V gene. CDR3 in amino acids: CASSWTGLNTIYF. The CDR3 coding sequence is TGTGCCAGCAGCTGGACAGGCCTAAACACCATATATTTT.

The chain employs TRBV7-8 and TRBJ1-4; no definite D call. Germline CDR1 is SGHVS and CDR2 is FQNEAQ. Between the trimmed V and J ends, which lost 1 base and 7 bases, there was a span of 7 bases. The CDR3 spans 13 residues. The CDR3 DNA reads as TGTGCCAGCAGCTTAGGCTATCGTGAAAAACTGTTTTTT. Translating it yields CASSLGYREKLFF.

J is TRBJ2-5 and V is TRBV5-1, with 8 bases matching TRBD2. The CDR3 has 15 residues. The germline CDR1 and CDR2 sequences are SGHRS and YFSETQ. V dropped 6 bases and J dropped 3; count of bases not matched to a gene: 10. The chain's CDR3 is CASTSGWRGEETQYF. The CDR3 nucleotides read TGCGCCAGCACCAGTGGCTGGCGGGGGGAAGAGACCCAGTACTTC.

The V gene is TRBV6-5, the J gene TRBJ2-7; no clear D gene. Trimming stripped 6 bases from V and 6 bases from J, with 9 bases between. CDR1 is MNHEY and CDR2 is SVGAGI in the germline V gene. CDR3 length: 11 residues. CDR3 region: CASRNLFEQYF. The CDR3 DNA is TGTGCCAGCAGGAACCTCTTCGAGCAGTACTTC.

The V and J genes are TRBV5-1 and TRBJ1-1; no definite D call. The germline gives CDR1 SGHRS, CDR2 YFSETQ. The CDR3 totals 14 residues. V lost 0 bases and J lost 2, with 8 bases in between. In DNA, the CDR3 is TGCGCCAGCAGCTTGGTCCCCAGTAACACTGAAGCTTTCTTT. Protein: CASSLVPSNTEAFF. The variable domain in full, completed from reference TRBV5-1 and TRBJ1-1, reads KAGVTQTPRYLIKTRGQQVTLSCSPISGHRSVSWYQQTPGQGLQFLFEYFSETQRNKGNFPGRFSGRQFSNSRSEMNVSTLELGDSALYLCASSLVPSNTEAFFGQGTRLTVV.

The V gene is TRBV5-1, the J gene TRBJ1-2, with TRBD1 matching 8 bases. This CDR3 contains 13 residues. V trimming: 0 bases; J trimming: 7 bases; junction bases outside the gene matches: 2. Germline V gene lookup returns CDR1 SGHRS and CDR2 YFSETQ. The CDR3 sequence: CASSLGQGSGYTF. Written as DNA, the CDR3 is TGCGCCAGCAGCTTGGGACAGGGGTCTGGCTACACCTTC.

The V and J genes are TRBV12-5 and TRBJ2-7, with unresolved D. V was clipped by 1 base and J by 2 bases, with 18 bases between them. The length of the CDR3 is 17 residues. CDR1 is LGHNT, CDR2 FRNRAP, per germline. The CDR3 nucleotides are TGTGCTAGTGGTTTGGCCGCCGCTGCTATCACCCCCTACGAGCAGTACTTC. It translates to CASGLAAAAITPYEQYF.

The chain couples TRBV5-4 to TRBJ2-1, with 7 positions matching TRBD1. Losses at the gene ends were 4 bases for V and 8 bases for J; bases not matched to a gene: 15. From germline, CDR1 is SGHNT and CDR2 YYREEE (reference sequence). This CDR3 has 16 amino acids. The CDR3 DNA follows: TGTGCCAGCAGCGTACCCGGGACAGCCTTTCTGTATGAGCAGTTCTTC. Amino acid sequence: CASSVPGTAFLYEQFF.

This sequence joins TRBV29-1 and TRBJ2-1; 10 bases match TRBD1. The germline V gene encodes CDR1 SQVTM and CDR2 ANQGSEA. CDR3 length: 13 residues. With 5 bases clipped from V and 7 bases from J, the junction kept 5 bases outside the gene matches. The CDR3 DNA is TGCAGCGTTCTGGGACAGGGGAGAAATGAGCAGTTCTTC. Translating it yields CSVLGQGRNEQFF.

The chain carries TRBV5-1 and TRBJ1-1; D call uncertain. The CDR3 consists of 14 residues. Between the trimmed V and J ends, which lost 3 bases and 4 bases, there was a span of 13 bases. Germline V CDR1 and CDR2: SGHRS, YFSETQ. This CDR3 is CASSSSGEATEAFF. The DNA for the CDR3 is TGCGCCAGCAGCTCTTCTGGGGAGGCCACTGAAGCTTTCTTT. The full variable domain, its missing parts supplied by reference TRBV5-1 and TRBJ1-1, is KAGVTQTPRYLIKTRGQQVTLSCSPISGHRSVSWYQQTPGQGLQFLFEYFSETQRNKGNFPGRFSGRQFSNSRSEMNVSTLELGDSALYLCASSSSGEATEAFFGQGTRLTVV.

The rearrangement links TRBV19 to TRBJ1-1, with D perhaps matching TRBD1 (6 bases). Trimming left V 0 bases short and J 7 bases short, with 24 bases between. The CDR3 loop spans 18 amino acids. Germline V gene lookup returns CDR1 LNHDA and CDR2 SQIVND (reference sequence). CDR3: CASSIDLGFGTPKSEAFF. CDR3 DNA: TGTGCCAGTAGTATAGATCTTGGGTTTGGGACACCCAAGAGTGAAGCTTTCTTT.

The chain carries TRBV2 and TRBJ2-3, with D perhaps matching TRBD1 (5 bases). Germline loops: CDR1 SNHLY, CDR2 FYNNEI. V was clipped by 4 bases and J by 2 bases, with 10 bases between them. The CDR3 is made up of 14 amino acids. The CDR3 DNA reads TGTGCCAGCAGTGGGGGCCCAAACACAGATACGCAGTATTTT. Amino acid sequence: CASSGGPNTDTQYF.

The chain combines TRBV2 with TRBJ1-4; D remains unclear. The germline V and J ends were trimmed by 9 bases and 5 bases, with 13 bases remaining between them. The CDR3 contains 13 residues. Germline-derived CDR1 and CDR2 are SNHLY and FYNNEI. The CDR3 reads CASLRFLNEKLFF. The DNA of the CDR3 is TGTGCCAGTCTAAGGTTCCTCAATGAAAAACTGTTTTTT.

In its sample, this clone was seen a few times. The CDR3 coding sequence is TGTGCCAGCAGCAAAACACCGGGACTAGCGGGAGTGGCCCCCTACGAGCAGTACTTC. As protein: CASSKTPGLAGVAPYEQYF. The V gene is TRBV21-1, the J gene TRBJ2-7; no check of the table's D call, TRBD2, against the DNA was made. TRBV21-1 is a listed pseudogene. The CDR3 is made up of 19 amino acids.

The CDR3 is CASKKGQGAYEQYF. CDR3 nucleotide sequence: TGTGCCAGTAAGAAGGGACAGGGGGCCTACGAGCAGTACTTC. The chain carries TRBV19 and TRBJ2-7, with 11 bases that match TRBD1. Looked up from germline, CDR1 is LNHDA and CDR2 is SQIVND (reference sequence). The J segment lost 2 bases and the V segment lost 7 bases, leaving 4 bases of the junction unmatched. This CDR3 has 14 amino acids.

The gene calls are TRBV18 and TRBJ2-5, with D possibly called TRBD1 or TRBD2 (5 bases each). The germline CDR1 and CDR2 sequences are KGHSH and LQKENI. The CDR3 has 14 amino acids. Deletions cut 3 bases from V and 6 bases from J, with 14 bases between. CDR3 sequence: CASSPRDGQQTQYF. In nucleotides, the CDR3 is TGTGCCAGCTCACCCAGGGACGGTCAACAGACCCAGTACTTC.

A few counts support this clone. V usage is TRBV19 and J usage is TRBJ2-5; D remains unclear. The CDR3 sequence is 11 residues long. Deletions cut 11 bases from V and 7 bases from J, with 14 bases between. Germline CDR1 reads LNHDA; CDR2 reads SQIVND (reference sequence). The CDR3 here is CAPLFRGTQYF. The CDR3, as DNA: TGTGCCCCCCTGTTTCGCGGGACCCAGTACTTC.

This clone has more than one count but fewer than ten. The chain combines TRBV20-1 with TRBJ2-1; D unresolved. The germline V gene has CDR1 DFQATT and CDR2 SNEGSKA (reference sequence). The CDR3 length is 10 residues. The V end was cut by 4 bases, the J end by 6 bases, with 4 bases between. CDR3 sequence: CSAKGNEQFF. The CDR3 region has the DNA TGCAGTGCTAAGGGCAATGAGCAGTTCTTC.

This sequence joins TRBV21-1 and TRBJ2-7; the table names TRBD2, a call not compared with the DNA. TRBV21-1 is tagged as a pseudogene. The CDR3 has 19 amino acids. CDR3 nucleotide sequence: TGTGCCAGCAGCCCCCCTATCGGTAGCGGGGGGAAAAGCTCCTACGAGCAGTACTTC. Residues: CASSPPIGSGGKSSYEQYF.

V gene TRBV28 combines with J gene TRBJ2-1, with D unresolved. CDR1 and CDR2 (germline): MDHEN, SYDVKM. CDR3 size: 13 residues. Trimming took 6 bases from V and 7 from J, leaving 13 bases between them. CDR3 coding DNA: TGTGCCAGCAGGGAGTTCCGATGGAATGAGCAGTTCTTC. Amino acid sequence: CASREFRWNEQFF.

The chain links TRBV6-1 to TRBJ2-4, with D perhaps matching TRBD2 (7 bases). The CDR3 length is 19 residues. V lost 4 bases and J lost 0, with 22 bases in between. Germline loops: CDR1 MNHNS, CDR2 SASEGT. The CDR3 reads CASSGRQWEGVQAKNIQYF. CDR3 DNA sequence: TGTGCCAGCAGTGGGAGACAGTGGGAGGGGGTTCAAGCCAAAAACATTCAGTACTTC.

The rearrangement joins TRBV18 to TRBJ2-3; no reliable D call. Deletions cut 1 base from V and 5 bases from J, with 7 bases between. The CDR3 contains 13 residues. Germline V lookup: CDR1 KGHSH, CDR2 LQKENI. The CDR3 DNA reads as TGTGCCAGCTCACCACGGGGTGGAGATACGCAGTATTTT. Its protein product is CASSPRGGDTQYF.

This chain uses TRBV2 with TRBJ2-1, with unresolved D. Germline V gives CDR1 SNHLY, CDR2 FYNNEI. The CDR3 is 13 amino acids. Between the trimmed V and J ends, which lost 6 bases and 8 bases, there was a span of 14 bases. The CDR3 DNA sequence: TGTGCCAGCAGAACGACATGGGTGGATGAGCAGTTCTTC. Its protein product is CASRTTWVDEQFF.

The chain joins TRBV10-1 to TRBJ1-3, with a weak D call TRBD1 (5 bases). CDR3 length: 15 residues. Germline V CDR1 and CDR2: WNHNN, SYGVQD (reference sequence). V was shortened by 3 bases and J by 2 bases, with 11 bases between the two germline ends. The CDR3 here is CASSDGQGPGNTIYF. CDR3 nucleotide sequence: TGCGCCAGCAGTGATGGCCAGGGCCCTGGAAACACCATATATTTT.

The V gene is TRBV10-3, the J gene TRBJ2-7, with TRBD2 identical over 11 bases. The CDR3 covers 13 residues. CDR1 and CDR2 (germline): ENHRY, SYGVKD. V lost 6 bases to trimming and J lost 5 bases; unmatched junction nucleotides: 3. The CDR3 is CAIRGTSGDEQYF. CDR3 sequence (DNA): TGTGCCATCAGGGGGACTAGCGGCGACGAGCAGTACTTC.

The chain is built from TRBV5-1 and TRBJ1-2, with 7 bases that match TRBD1. Losses at the gene ends were 4 bases for V and 6 bases for J; bases not matched to a gene: 9. CDR1 is SGHRS, CDR2 YFSETQ, per germline. The CDR3 sequence is 14 residues long. The CDR3 here is CASSTSGGPHGYTF. DNA of the CDR3: TGCGCCAGCAGCACCTCAGGGGGGCCACATGGCTACACCTTC.

This chain links TRBV6-5 with TRBJ1-5; unclear D gene. The germline gives CDR1 MNHEY, CDR2 SVGAGI. V lost 0 bases and J lost 4, with 13 bases in between. CDR3 size: 16 residues. This CDR3 reads CASSYSYSVRNQPQHF. CDR3 DNA sequence: TGTGCCAGCAGTTACTCATACAGTGTCCGGAATCAGCCCCAGCATTTT.

The chain joins TRBV19 to TRBJ1-4, with TRBD1 identical over 9 bases. The germline gives CDR1 LNHDA, CDR2 SQIVND (reference sequence). The CDR3 extends over 15 amino acids. Trimming took 5 bases from V and 7 from J; bases not matched to a gene: 8. Written as DNA, the CDR3 is TGTGCCAGTAGTTCTCTCGGGACAGGGACTGAAAAACTGTTTTTT. This gives the protein CASSSLGTGTEKLFF.